This T cell receptor beta chain was retrieved from a study of cytomegalovirus exposure and HLA in healthy donors. Vbeta (60) and Jbeta (13) primers were used in the PCR. The method was immunoSEQ multiplex PCR; TCRdb's version includes in-frame clones alone and lacks a portion of them. The sample has approximately 80,000 clones, 70% to 75% seen once. Trimming left V 4 bases short and J 7 bases short, with 19 bases between. Germline CDR1 and CDR2: MNHEY and SMNVEV (reference sequence). The CDR3 runs 15 residues. This sequence joins TRBV27 and TRBJ1-2; D uncertain. The sequence derives from a man aged 55 to 69 in good health and CMV-seronegative. The sample taken for sequencing was PBMCs. The CDR3 loop is CASSSNYPRGSGYTF. The CDR3 DNA follows: TGTGCCAGCAGTTCCAACTACCCCCGTGGGAGTGGCTACACCTTC.